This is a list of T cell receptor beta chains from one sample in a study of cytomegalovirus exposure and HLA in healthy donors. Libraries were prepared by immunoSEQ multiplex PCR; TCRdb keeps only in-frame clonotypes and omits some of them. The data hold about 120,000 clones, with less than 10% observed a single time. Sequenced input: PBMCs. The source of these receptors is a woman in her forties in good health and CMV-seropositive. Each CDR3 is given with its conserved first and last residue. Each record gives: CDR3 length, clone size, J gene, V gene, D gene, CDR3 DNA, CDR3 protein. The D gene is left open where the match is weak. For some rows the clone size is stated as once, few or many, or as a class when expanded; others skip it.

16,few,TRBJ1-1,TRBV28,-,TGTGCCAGCAGGGGAGGGGTAGGCAGGACGAACACTGAAGCTTTCTTT,CASRGGVGRTNTEAFF
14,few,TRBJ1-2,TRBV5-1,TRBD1,TGCGCCAGCAGCTTGGGGGACAGGACTGAGGGCTACACCTTC,CASSLGDRTEGYTF
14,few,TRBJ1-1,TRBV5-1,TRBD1,TGCGCCAGCAGCTCTGGACAGGAGAACACTGAAGCTTTCTTT,CASSSGQENTEAFF
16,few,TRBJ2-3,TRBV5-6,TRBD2,TGTGCCAGCAGCCTGGCCGGCAGCGGGGCATCAGATACGCAGTATTTT,CASSLAGSGASDTQYF
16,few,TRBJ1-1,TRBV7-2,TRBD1,TGTGCCAGCAGCTTGATACCCCCGGGACAGGGGATGGGAGCTTTCTTT,CASSLIPPGQGMGAFF
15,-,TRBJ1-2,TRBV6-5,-,TGTGCCAGCAGTTACGGGCAGACCCTTAACTATGGCTACACCTTC,CASSYGQTLNYGYTF
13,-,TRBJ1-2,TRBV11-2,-,TGTGCCAGCAGCCCAGAGGAGATTTATGGCTACACCTTC,CASSPEEIYGYTF
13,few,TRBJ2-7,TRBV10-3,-,TGTGCCATCAGTGATAACAGCCGCTACGAGCAGTACTTC,CAISDNSRYEQYF
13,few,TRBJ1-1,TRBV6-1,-,TGTGCCAGCAGTACGACAACGAACACTGAAGCTTTCTTT,CASSTTTNTEAFF
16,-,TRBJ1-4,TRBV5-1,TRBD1,TGCGCCAGCAGCCTCCCGACAGGGGGGGCGGATGAAAAACTGTTTTTT,CASSLPTGGADEKLFF
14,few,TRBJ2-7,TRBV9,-,TGTGCCAGCAGCGTAGGGGGCAGTTCCTACGAGCAGTACTTC,CASSVGGSSYEQYF
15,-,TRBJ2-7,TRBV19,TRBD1,TGTGCCAGTAGTCCGCGGACAGGCGAGAACTACGAGCAGTACTTC,CASSPRTGENYEQYF
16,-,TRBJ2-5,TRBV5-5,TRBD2,TGTGCCAGCAGCTCGCTGGCGGGGGGGAATCAAGAGACCCAGTACTTC,CASSSLAGGNQETQYF
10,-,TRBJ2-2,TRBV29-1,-,TGCAGCGTCCAGGCCGGGGAGCTGTTTTTT,CSVQAGELFF
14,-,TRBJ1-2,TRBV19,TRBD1,TGTGCCAGTAGTCCCCTAGGACAGGGTGGCGGCTACACCTTC,CASSPLGQGGGYTF
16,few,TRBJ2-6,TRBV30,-,TGTGCCTGGAGTGTAGGCTTGACTTCTGGGGCCAACGTCCTGACTTTC,CAWSVGLTSGANVLTF
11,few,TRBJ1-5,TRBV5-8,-,TGTGCCAGCAGCCTTTATCAGCCCCAGCATTTT,CASSLYQPQHF
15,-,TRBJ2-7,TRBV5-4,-,TGTGCCAGCAGCTCAGAGGCAGGGGGGACCTACGAGCAGTACTTC,CASSSEAGGTYEQYF